This TCR beta chain was recorded in a study of control samples from healthy donors and cancer patients (dated by TCRdb to between 2020 and 2021). To prepare the library, the immunoSEQ multiplex PCR assay was applied. TCRdb stores this immuneACCESS table with in-frame sequences only. Part of the clones is absent; in the studies checked, under half of the shortfall reflects unresolved V genes, and no reason is known for the rest. A total of 100,000 to 150,000 clones appear in this sample, just under 90% of them only once. The ten largest clonotypes hold around 10% of the sample. About this clone: This receptor's antigen is unknown. Base qualities are not recorded, but no much larger clone differs from it by a single base.

The germline V gene (reference sequence) gives CDR1 as GTSNPN and CDR2 as SVGIG. V loses 4 bases, J loses 5 bases, and the germline ends lie 9 bases apart. The CDR3 goes from the cysteine to the phenylalanine over 13 residues. The CDR3 DNA has 39 bases and is translated from base 1. This chain is built from TRBV30 and TRBJ1-6; no D gene is confidently identified. The source of this sequence is a man aged 30 to 45 in good health. The specimen was blood. The CDR3 region reads CAWTRDHNSPLHF. The nucleotide sequence reads as follows: TGTGCCTGGACCCGGGATCATAATTCACCCCTCCACTTT.